One and the same sample provided the 12 T cell receptor beta chains below, sequenced in a study of vaccination effects on CD4 cells after COVID-19. Clones were read by immunoSEQ multiplex PCR, and TCRdb kept only the in-frame ones, dropping some. Found here are 57,000 or so clones, around 73% of them singletons; the top ten hold around 4%. Isolating CD4+ T cells followed less than 12 days of culture. As their vaccination, participants received two doses of either BNT162b2 or mRNA-1273. Antigens of these TCRs are unknown. Sample: CD4+ T cells from PBMCs cultured without peptide, taken after COVID-19 vaccination. These receptors all stem from a human donor who received a COVID-19 vaccine.

The gene calls are TRBV10-3 and TRBJ2-2; 7 positions match TRBD1. Germline V gene sequence: CDR1 ENHRY, CDR2 SYGVKD. The V and J ends lost 2 bases and 1 base, in that order; junction bases with no gene match: 4. CDR3 length: 16 residues. CDR3 residues: CAISERNRGNTGELFF. CDR3 coding DNA: TGTGCCATCAGTGAGCGGAACAGGGGGAACACCGGGGAGCTGTTTTTT.

The chain has TRBV3-1 (or the pseudogene TRBV3-2) and TRBJ1-6; the D gene is possibly TRBD1 (6 bases). V was trimmed by 1 base and J by 8 bases, leaving 12 bases between them. Germline-derived CDR1 and CDR2 are LGHDT and YNNKEL (reference sequence). The length of the CDR3 is 15 residues. Written as DNA, the CDR3 is TGTGCCAGCAGCCAAGTCCCGGGGGGCGATTCACCCCTCCACTTT. Its translation is CASSQVPGGDSPLHF.

This chain joins TRBV12-3 or TRBV12-4 and TRBJ1-4; no clear D gene. The CDR3 extends over 12 amino acids. Trimming took off 11 bases at V and 5 bases at J, with 12 bases between the two ends. CDR3 in amino acids: CACTGPNEKLFF. CDR3 nucleotides: TGTGCCTGCACCGGGCCGAATGAAAAACTGTTTTTT.

The genes are TRBV7-2 and TRBJ2-1; D call uncertain. This CDR3 region has 14 residues. CDR1 is SGHTA and CDR2 is FQGNSA in the germline V gene. The ends were cut back, 1 base at V and 7 bases at J, with 11 bases in the middle. The CDR3 DNA follows: TGTGCCAGCAGCTTAGTTCGTCGAGAGAATGAGCAGTTCTTC. Its protein product is CASSLVRRENEQFF.

V is TRBV3-1 (or the pseudogene TRBV3-2) and J is TRBJ2-7; either TRBD1 or TRBD2 may supply D (5 bases each). Trimming took 8 bases from V and 2 from J, leaving 10 bases between them. This CDR3 is built from 12 residues. Looked up from germline, CDR1 is LGHDT and CDR2 is YNNKEL (reference sequence). Written as DNA, the CDR3 is TGTGCCAGCGGGGACGTTACCTACGAGCAGTACTTC. Its protein product is CASGDVTYEQYF.

The sample holds a few counts of this clone. This chain connects TRBV7-6 to TRBJ2-2, with 8 bases fitting TRBD2. Trimming cost V 0 bases and J 5 bases; bases outside gene matches: 5. CDR1 and CDR2 (germline): SGHVS, FNYEAQ. The CDR3 contains 16 residues. CDR3 protein: CASSLARAGVTGELFF. CDR3 coding DNA: TGTGCCAGCAGCTTAGCCCGAGCGGGGGTTACCGGGGAGCTGTTTTTT. Filled out from reference TRBV7-6 and TRBJ2-2, the complete variable domain reads GAGVSQSPRYKVTKRGQDVALRCDPISGHVSLYWYRQALGQGPEFLTYFNYEAQQDKSGLPNDRFSAERPEGSISTLTIQRTEQRDSAMYRCASSLARAGVTGELFFGEGSRLTVL.

The gene calls are TRBV6-6 and TRBJ2-1; 14 positions match TRBD2. The junction had 4 bases not matched to a gene; V was cut back by 5 bases and J by 1 base. The CDR3 extends over 17 amino acids. Germline V gene sequence: CDR1 MNHNY, CDR2 SVGAGI (reference sequence). Here the CDR3 DNA reads TGTGCCAGCAGTCTCCGGACTAGCGGGGGGTCCTACAATGAGCAGTTCTTC. Translation gives CASSLRTSGGSYNEQFF.

The V call is TRBV7-9, the J call TRBJ2-1; perhaps TRBD2 as D (6 bases). The V and J ends lost 10 bases and 3 bases respectively, with 19 bases between them. The germline CDR1 and CDR2 sequences are SEHNR and FQNEAQ (reference sequence). This CDR3 is 15 amino acids long. CDR3 in amino acids: CATGGMGGGYNEQFF. CDR3 nucleotides: TGTGCCACAGGAGGGATGGGGGGAGGCTACAATGAGCAGTTCTTC.

The V and J genes are TRBV28 and TRBJ1-2, with unresolved D. V dropped 3 bases and J dropped 4 bases, with 18 bases sitting between them. Germline V gives CDR1 MDHEN, CDR2 SYDVKM. This CDR3 comprises 16 residues. The CDR3 sequence is CASSFNPRVAGYGYTF. In DNA form, the CDR3 reads TGTGCCAGCAGTTTCAATCCGAGGGTGGCGGGCTATGGCTACACCTTC.

This clone was seen just once. This rearrangement joins TRBV9 to TRBJ2-3; D may be TRBD1 (5 bases). The J call is in doubt because the DNA end fits TRBJ1-5 better. CDR3 length: 15 amino acids. Germline CDR1 is SGDLS and CDR2 is YYNGEE. CDR3 amino acids: CASSVEGRDPDTQHF. The CDR3, as DNA: TGTGCCAGCAGCGTAGAGGGCAGGGACCCAGATACGCAGCATTTT.

This chain connects TRBV7-8 to TRBJ1-2; the D gene is possibly TRBD1 (5 bases). Germline V gene sequence: CDR1 SGHVS, CDR2 FQNEAQ. The CDR3 covers 20 residues. Trimming took 1 base from V and 0 from J, leaving 24 bases between them. CDR3 protein: CASSLVAQRMGVKANYGYTF. DNA of the CDR3: TGTGCCAGCAGCTTAGTAGCCCAACGAATGGGGGTCAAGGCTAACTATGGCTACACCTTC. The full variable domain, rest sourced from reference TRBV7-8 and TRBJ1-2, is GAGVSQSPRYKVAKRGQDVALRCDPISGHVSLFWYQQALGQGPEFLTYFQNEAQLDKSGLPSDRFFAERPEGSVSTLKIQRTQQEDSAVYLCASSLVAQRMGVKANYGYTFGSGTRLTVV.

This chain joins TRBV5-1 and TRBJ2-1; D tentatively fits TRBD1 or TRBD2 (6 bases each). CDR1 is SGHRS, CDR2 YFSETQ, per germline. Trimming removed 0 bases from V and 0 bases from J, with 7 bases in between. This CDR3 has 15 residues. This CDR3 is CASSLEGGSYNEQFF. The CDR3 DNA sequence: TGCGCCAGCAGCTTGGAGGGGGGCTCCTACAATGAGCAGTTCTTC.